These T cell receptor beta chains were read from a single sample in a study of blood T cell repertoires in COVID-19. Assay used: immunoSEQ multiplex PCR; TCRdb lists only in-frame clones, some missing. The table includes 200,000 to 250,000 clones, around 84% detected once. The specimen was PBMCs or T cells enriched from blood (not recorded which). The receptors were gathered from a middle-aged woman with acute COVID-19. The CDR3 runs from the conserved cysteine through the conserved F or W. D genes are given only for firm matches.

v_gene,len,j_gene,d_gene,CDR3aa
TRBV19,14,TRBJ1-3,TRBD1,CASSAGQAGNTIYF
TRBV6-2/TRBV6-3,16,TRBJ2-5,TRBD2,CASSFLAGERQETQYF
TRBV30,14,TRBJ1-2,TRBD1,CAWSGTTGGFGYTF
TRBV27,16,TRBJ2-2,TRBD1,CASIRIWTGESGELFF
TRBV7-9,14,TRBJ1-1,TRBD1,CASSPGTGRSRAFF
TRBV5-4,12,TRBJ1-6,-,CASGQGESPLHF
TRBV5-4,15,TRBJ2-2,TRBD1,CASRRDRGVTGELFF
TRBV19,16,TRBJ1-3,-,CASSLTLKSSGNTIYF
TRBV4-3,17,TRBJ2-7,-,CASSQDLAGQGHYEQYF
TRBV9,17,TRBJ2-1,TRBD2,CASSVATKGGFYNEQFF
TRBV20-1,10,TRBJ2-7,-,CSAMDRKQYF
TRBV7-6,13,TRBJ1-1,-,CASSSWDFTEAFF
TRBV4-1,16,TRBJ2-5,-,CASSLRAGRVAETQYF
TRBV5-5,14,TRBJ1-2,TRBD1,CASSSVRTGDGYTF
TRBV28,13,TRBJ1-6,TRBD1,CASGTGKVSPLHF
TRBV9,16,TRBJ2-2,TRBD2,CASSVEFSGANGELFF
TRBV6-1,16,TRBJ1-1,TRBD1,CASSEGTGSLNTEAFF
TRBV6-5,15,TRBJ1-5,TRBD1,CASRQGGTLPKPQHF
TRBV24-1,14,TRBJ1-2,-,CATSGGTDSNGYTF
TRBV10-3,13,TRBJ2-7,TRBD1,CAISRDRLYEQYF
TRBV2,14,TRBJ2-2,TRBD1,CASRGQGNTGELFF
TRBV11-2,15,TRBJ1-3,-,CASSLGGVSGNTIYF